A selection of T cell receptor beta chains follows, all from one sample in a study of cytomegalovirus exposure and HLA in healthy donors. Only in-frame clones appear in the TCRdb table, and some are missing; sequencing was by immunoSEQ multiplex PCR. Of 150,000 to 200,000 clones in the sample, approximately 80% were seen once. The source material was PBMCs. These receptors were obtained from a woman in her 30s in good health and CMV-seropositive. The CDR3 runs from the conserved cysteine through the conserved F or W. D genes are given only for firm matches. Clone size, where shown, is once, few, many, or a class for clones that have expanded.

j_call | v_call | d_call | clone_size | cdr3_nt | cdr3_aa
TRBJ2-1 | TRBV6-5 | TRBD1 | . | TGTGCCAGCAGAGTCGGGACAGGGATCAATGAGCAGTTCTTC | CASRVGTGINEQFF
TRBJ1-2 | TRBV5-1 | . | . | TGCGCCACTAGGACAGTTAACTATGGCTACACCTTC | CATRTVNYGYTF
TRBJ2-5 | TRBV11-2 | . | . | TGTGCCATCAGTAGACAGTTTCAAGAGACCCAGTACTTC | CAISRQFQETQYF
TRBJ2-1 | TRBV25-1 | . | . | TGTGCCAGCAGTGAATCGACGGAGTTCGGCCCGTTCTTC | CASSESTEFGPFF
TRBJ2-7 | TRBV29-1 | . | few | TGCAGCGTTGAAGAGGGAGGATCCTACGAGCAGTACTTC | CSVEEGGSYEQYF
TRBJ1-2 | TRBV14 | . | . | TGTGCCAGCAGCCAAAGAAATGGGGGCACGAGGGGCTATGGCTACACCTTC | CASSQRNGGTRGYGYTF
TRBJ2-3 | TRBV5-1 | TRBD2 | . | TGCGCCAGCAGCATCGGACTAGCGGGGGGCAGAGATACGCAGTATTTT | CASSIGLAGGRDTQYF
TRBJ1-1 | TRBV6-1 | . | few | TGTGCCAGCAGAGTAAGAGAAAGGAACACTGAAGCTTTCTTT | CASRVRERNTEAFF
TRBJ1-5 | TRBV10-3 | . | . | TGTGCCACCACAGGTGATAGCAATCAGCCCCAGCATTTT | CATTGDSNQPQHF
TRBJ1-4 | TRBV5-6 | TRBD1 | . | TGTGCCAGCAGCTTACGACAGGGACAACTGTTTTTT | CASSLRQGQLFF
TRBJ2-2 | TRBV27 | . | . | TGTGCCAGCAGCCTTAACACCGGGGAGCTGTTTTTT | CASSLNTGELFF
TRBJ1-3 | TRBV5-6 | . | . | TGTGCCAGCAGCTTGAAGCCTGGAAACACCATATATTTT | CASSLKPGNTIYF
TRBJ1-1 | TRBV5-4 | . | . | TGTGCCAGCAGCCCCACAGAGAACACTGAAGCTTTCTTT | CASSPTENTEAFF
TRBJ2-1 | TRBV13 | TRBD1 | . | TGTGCCAGCAGCTCCCGGGACAGGAGCACTAATGAGCAGTTCTTC | CASSSRDRSTNEQFF
TRBJ1-1 | TRBV10-3 | . | once | TGTGCCATCAGTGAGGTTCTAGAATGGGCTGAAGCTTTCTTT | CAISEVLEWAEAFF
TRBJ1-6 | TRBV6-5 | TRBD1 | few | TGTGCCAGCAGTTACAAAGGGACAGGGGATTCACCCCTCCACTTT | CASSYKGTGDSPLHF
TRBJ1-2 | TRBV6-1 | . | . | TGTGCCAGCAGCCACGAACTTTCATATGGCTACACCTTC | CASSHELSYGYTF
TRBJ2-1 | TRBV7-8 | TRBD1 | . | TGTGCCAGCAGCGAAAGAAGACAGGGTCTGGCTGAGCAGTTCTTC | CASSERRQGLAEQFF
TRBJ2-7 | TRBV5-4 | TRBD1 | few | TGTGCCAGCAGCAGGCAGGGGGCCACCTACGAGCAGTACTTC | CASSRQGATYEQYF
TRBJ2-1 | TRBV5-4 | . | . | TGTGCCAGCCGACCTGGCAGCGGCCCCCCCTACAATGAGCAGTTCTTC | CASRPGSGPPYNEQFF